This T cell receptor beta chain was found in a study of CD8+ T cells in alopecia areata. Extracted RNA was reverse transcribed, and the resulting cDNA served as sequencing template. Assay: immunoSEQ multiplex PCR; the TCRdb copy retains only in-frame clones and omits some. Altogether fewer than 250,000 clones are present, 40% to 55% being singletons, with the ten largest covering about 2.4%. As to treatment: oral pan-JAK inhibitor, 5-10 mg twice daily. Trimming took 1 base from V and 5 from J; bases not matched to a gene: 6. Germline-derived CDR1 and CDR2 are GTSNPN and SVGIG (reference sequence). The CDR3 length is 14 residues.

Sequenced here: CD4+ T cells sorted from blood, sampled around week 37, from a patient treated with tofacitinib. The clonotype originates from a human donor with alopecia areata. The chain recombines TRBV30 with TRBJ2-7, with TRBD2 matching over 9 bases. The CDR3 nucleotides are TGTGCCTGGAGTGGTGGTAGCGGGAGCGACGAGCAGTACTTC. It codes for CAWSGGSGSDEQYF.